The T cell receptor (beta chain) under discussion was sequenced for a study of T cells after posttransplantation cyclophosphamide (dated by TCRdb to the mid-2010s). Background on the whole study: The study tracked T cell repertoire reconstitution by TRB sequencing after myeloablative bone marrow transplantation using posttransplantation cyclophosphamide as GVHD prophylaxis. Antigen receptor sequencing was done on samples from 35 to 45 PTCy-treated patients and from about 17 related bone marrow donors of those patients. Blood from every one of the roughly 33 PTCy patients who had 1-year posttransplant specimens underwent TRB sequencing. Up to roughly 3 additional blood samples from 2 to 5.2 years after transplant were also TRB-sequenced in 3 patients, as was pretransplant blood from a handful of patients. TRA and TRB clonality were tightly correlated in 9 or 10 samples, so subsequent TCR analyses focused on TRB only. Public TRB sequences were compared against a database of over 3,500 sequences linked to responses to pathogens, tumor antigens, self-antigens and alloantigens. What the research found in general, with its limitations: Across 35 to 55 patients, TRB clonality was highly associated with recipient CMV seropositivity and CMV reactivation, and diversity in PTCy patients was similar to diversity in CNI/methotrexate controls. Donor-recipient similarity was low at 1-2 months but rose over the first year, and later blood repertoires were often dominated by donor CD8+ memory clones. The TRB repertoires of T cells infiltrating skin or GI tract showed only limited overlap with the TRB repertoires of T cells in blood.

The trim is 3 bases for V and 5 bases for J, with a gap of 4 bases between the germline ends. The germline V gene (reference sequence) yields DFQATT for CDR1 and SNEGSKA for CDR2. Including the terminal cysteine and phenylalanine, the CDR3 comprises 11 residues. Solely the CDR3 DNA is kept, with 33 bases framed from the first base. A control cohort of approximately eleven patients who had been given myeloablative marrow transplants with methotrexate plus a calcineurin inhibitor was sampled 1 year after transplant. Peripheral blood and bone marrow mononuclear cells were isolated by Ficoll-Hypaque density centrifugation and were cryopreserved. Genomic DNA was the input for TRB sequencing, which was run either with the immunoSEQ assay at survey resolution or with the hsTCRB kit. The authors' pipeline ran thus. Initial read processing used immunoSEQ software, and repertoire analyses used the LymphoSeq R package. For each TRB dataset, clonality was calculated as 1 minus normalized Shannon entropy, and the Gini coefficient was computed as well. Phenotypes of unsorted samples were inferred by mapping TRB sequences from sorted subsets of the recipient or donor onto the same recipient's unsorted samples. TCRdb holds this immuneACCESS table with in-frame rearrangements only. Some clones are missing; in checked studies, unresolved V genes explain under half, and the rest has no known cause. The V and J calls and the clone size are those of that table, but D and trimming were determined from the DNA. In all, the sample holds about 21,000 clones, and 65% to 90% of those were seen once. The ten largest clones take up about 2% of the sample.

Note on this clone: The specificity of this receptor is unknown. Base qualities are not recorded, but no much larger clone differs from it by a single base.

The receptor chain draws on TRBV20-1 and TRBJ1-4, with an unclear D gene assignment. The sequence came from a female patient in her 30s who received an allogeneic stem cell transplant from an unrelated donor, was CMV-positive, and had acute and chronic GVHD. In patients who had a transplant, some T cells may come from the graft donor. The specimen was PBMCs, collected about 400 days after allogeneic stem cell transplant with calcineurin inhibitor and methotrexate. The bases read TGCAGTGCTAGTTCAAATGAAAAACTGTTTTTT. Translated, this gives CSASSNEKLFF.